These 13 T cell receptor beta chains came from one sample sequenced in a study of cytomegalovirus exposure and HLA in healthy donors. Repertoires were generated with immunoSEQ multiplex PCR, while TCRdb's copy carries only in-frame clones and drops some. The data show roughly 200,000 clones, approximately 78% seen once. Sequences were obtained from PBMCs. The receptors stem from a woman aged 25 to 45 in good health and CMV-seronegative.

This clone has just one count. The chain is built from TRBV18 and TRBJ2-7; weak D call: TRBD2 (7 bases). The CDR3 runs 15 residues. V was cut by 0 bases and J by 6 bases, with 15 bases left in between. Germline V gene sequence: CDR1 KGHSH, CDR2 LQKENI. The CDR3 DNA reads as TGTGCCAGCTCACCACCGCAAGGGGGGGCGGGCGAGCAGTACTTC. This translates into CASSPPQGGAGEQYF. Looking up the rest from reference TRBV18 and TRBJ2-7 gives the full variable domain: NAGVMQNPRHLVRRRGQEARLRCSPMKGHSHVYWYRQLPEEGLKFMVYLQKENIIDESGMPKERFSAEFPKEGPSILRIQQVVRGDSAAYFCASSPPQGGAGEQYFGPGTRLTVT.

The genes are TRBV5-1 and TRBJ2-7; D is possibly TRBD1 (6 bases). From germline, CDR1 is SGHRS and CDR2 YFSETQ. The CDR3 has 11 amino acids. The V gene lost 3 bases and the J gene lost 6 bases, with 7 bases spanning the gap. CDR3 in amino acids: CASSSGVEQYF. The CDR3, as DNA: TGCGCCAGCAGCTCAGGGGTCGAGCAGTACTTC.

The chain is built from TRBV21-1 and TRBJ2-7; the D call in the table, TRBD2, was not verified against the DNA. TRBV21-1 is tagged as a pseudogene. CDR3 length: 17 residues. The DNA for the CDR3 is TGTGCCAGCAGCCTAACCCGGGGACTAGCGGTATCCTACGAGCAGTACTTC. Translated: CASSLTRGLAVSYEQYF.

The V call is TRBV28, the J call TRBJ1-1, with D possibly matching TRBD1 (6 bases). Germline V gives CDR1 MDHEN, CDR2 SYDVKM. The CDR3 extends over 15 amino acids. V was clipped by 3 bases and J by 2 bases, with 13 bases between them. The CDR3 nucleotides read TGTGCCAGCAGTTTGTTGACAGGCGCCAACACTGAAGCTTTCTTT. Translating it yields CASSLLTGANTEAFF.

The rearrangement links TRBV28 to TRBJ1-1; 9 bases are a match to TRBD1. Germline CDR1 reads MDHEN; CDR2 reads SYDVKM. The V segment lost 7 bases and the J segment 11 bases; nucleotides outside the gene matches: 14. This CDR3 contains 14 residues. The CDR3 nucleotides are TGTGCCAGCATACCATCTGGGACAGGGAGGTGGGCTTTCTTT. Residues: CASIPSGTGRWAFF.

The rearrangement joins TRBV28 to TRBJ2-7; possible D gene TRBD1, 6 bases. Trimming removed 6 bases from V and 2 bases from J, with 14 bases in between. Germline CDR1 is MDHEN and CDR2 is SYDVKM. The CDR3 spans 14 residues. The CDR3 DNA reads as TGTGCCAGCAGCCCGGGACACCCTCCCTACGAGCAGTACTTC. Protein: CASSPGHPPYEQYF.

The CDR3 nucleotides read TGTGCCAGCAGCCTGGGGACAGGGGCGATGAGGGTCACTGAAGCTTTCTTT. Protein product: CASSLGTGAMRVTEAFF. The V gene is TRBV5-4, the J gene TRBJ1-1, with TRBD1 matching over 10 bases. Germline V gene sequence: CDR1 SGHNT, CDR2 YYREEE (reference sequence). Unmatched junction bases numbered 13, after V lost 4 bases and J lost 4 bases. The CDR3 spans 17 residues.

CDR3 sequence: CASSFTAGGAKNIQYF. CDR3 nucleotides: TGCGCCAGCAGCTTCACTGCGGGAGGTGCCAAAAACATTCAGTACTTC. The V call is TRBV5-1, the J call TRBJ2-4; 8 nucleotides align to TRBD2. CDR3 length: 16 amino acids. The ends lost 2 bases at V and 1 base at J; junction bases unmatched: 5. The germline gives CDR1 SGHRS, CDR2 YFSETQ.

The chain recombines TRBV4-2 with TRBJ2-1; TRBD2 might be the D (6 bases). The CDR3 covers 16 residues. The V and J ends lost 4 bases and 4 bases respectively, with 17 bases between them. Germline loops: CDR1 LGHNA, CDR2 YNFKEQ. The CDR3, as DNA: TGTGCCAGCAGCCCCCCACTAGCAAGTGGATACAATGAGCAGTTCTTC. Protein sequence: CASSPPLASGYNEQFF.

This clone was detected a few times. This chain links TRBV7-9 with TRBJ2-7, with D unresolved. The CDR3 extends over 12 amino acids. Looked up from germline, CDR1 is SEHNR and CDR2 is FQNEAQ (reference sequence). The ends were cut back, 5 bases at V and 6 bases at J, with 11 bases in the middle. CDR3 in DNA: TGTGCCAGCAGCCCCCAATCCAGCGAGCAGTACTTC. Protein product: CASSPQSSEQYF.

This clone was recorded once. This CDR3 reads CASSDTSGLTSVEQFF. The CDR3 DNA is TGTGCCAGCAGCGATACTAGCGGACTCACCTCGGTCGAGCAGTTCTTC. The V call is TRBV5-6, the J call TRBJ2-1; TRBD2 matches at 8 bases. Germline lookup yields CDR1 SGHDT and CDR2 YYEEEE. V was pared by 4 bases and J by 10 bases, with 16 bases of the junction left unmatched. The CDR3 length is 16 residues.

This chain connects TRBV5-1 to TRBJ2-3; TRBD2 matches 10 bases. The J segment lost 1 base and the V segment lost 2 bases, leaving 1 base of the junction unmatched. The CDR3 is made up of 15 amino acids. CDR1 SGHRS and CDR2 YFSETQ come from the germline V gene. The CDR3, as DNA: TGCGCCAGCAGCTTTGGGACTAGCGGCACAGATACGCAGTATTTT. Translation: CASSFGTSGTDTQYF.

This chain uses TRBV5-1 with TRBJ1-2, with D tentatively TRBD1 (5 bases). CDR1 and CDR2 (germline): SGHRS, YFSETQ. The CDR3 spans 13 residues. V gave up 0 bases and J gave up 4 bases, with 7 bases separating them. The CDR3 nucleotides read TGCGCCAGCAGCTTGGGGGACTTCTATGGCTACACCTTC. Protein: CASSLGDFYGYTF.